This T cell receptor (beta chain) was captured in a study of regulatory T cells in long-lasting Graves disease. At the level of the study: Graves' patients who were just diagnosed had used antithyroid drugs for under 3 months. General study results and limits: Graves' patients with persistent disease showed TCR diversity lower than patients newly diagnosed. Favored gene segments in persistent disease were TRBV28, TRBJ1-2 and TRBJ2-5. New patients shared about a thousand public clonotypes, fewer than the approximately 2,500 shared by persistent patients.

Time point reported: newly diagnosed GD, antithyroid drugs for less than 3 months. RNA extracted from PBMCs served as the sequencing template. Per the germline V gene, CDR1 is SNHLY and CDR2 is FYNNEI. The CDR3 has 14 amino acids. Trimming removed 4 bases from V and 9 bases from J; junction bases left unmatched: 9. This clonotype occurred many times. What it binds is not known. For TCR beta, libraries came from iRepertoire HTBI primers and Arm-PCR of CDR3 regions. Via MiXCR, TCRdb re-called the multiplex PCR reads, giving one row per CDR3 protein. The sample includes 250,000 or so distinct CDR3 sequences, just over 20% of them seen just once.

The sequencing here drew on peripheral blood mononuclear cells (PBMCs), taken at new diagnosis, from a patient treated with antithyroid drugs. The TCR was taken from a female donor with Graves disease. The V and J genes are TRBV2 and TRBJ2-7; 10 bases map to TRBD2. CDR3 DNA: TGTGCCAGCAGTGCCGCTAGCGGGAGTGTTGGGCAGTACTTC. Its translation: CASSAASGSVGQYF.